The next 26 T cell receptor beta chains were all read from a single sample in a study of blood T cell repertoires in COVID-19. Generated by immunoSEQ multiplex PCR, the TCRdb table keeps only in-frame clones and is missing some. Among 150,000 to 200,000 clones listed, approximately 85% were seen once. The sample consisted of peripheral blood. Receptors were obtained from an older woman with acute or convalescent COVID-19.

The CDR3 protein is CASTYERYTDTQYF. The CDR3 coding sequence is TGTGCCAGCACCTACGAGCGGTACACAGATACGCAGTATTTT. The chain links TRBV6-1 to TRBJ2-3; D possibly corresponds to TRBD2 (5 bases). V was clipped by 7 bases and J by 2 bases, with 13 bases between them. The CDR3 length is 14 residues. Germline CDR1 reads MNHNS; CDR2 reads SASEGT.

This clone came up once. V gene TRBV18 combines with J gene TRBJ1-4; TRBD1 might be the D (5 bases). Germline-derived CDR1 and CDR2 are KGHSH and LQKENI. The CDR3 runs 12 residues. Trimming stripped 6 bases from V and 5 bases from J, with 7 bases between. CDR3 protein: CASSKGNEKLFF. In DNA form, the CDR3 reads TGTGCCAGCTCGAAGGGGAATGAAAAACTGTTTTTT.

This clone was seen many times. The chain carries TRBV19 and TRBJ2-7; D gene unclear. Trimming removed 3 bases at V and 4 bases at J, with 10 bases between. The CDR3 spans 13 residues. Germline V lookup: CDR1 LNHDA, CDR2 SQIVND (reference sequence). The CDR3 coding sequence is TGTGCCAGTAGTATTACTGGAGAATACGAGCAGTACTTC. Translating it yields CASSITGEYEQYF.

The rearrangement links TRBV27 to TRBJ1-2; D not certain. Germline V gene sequence: CDR1 MNHEY, CDR2 SMNVEV (reference sequence). With 3 bases removed from V and 6 bases from J, the gap between germline ends came to 11 bases. The CDR3 spans 13 residues. The CDR3 DNA reads TGTGCCAGCAGTTTCCCCGAGGGCCATGGCTACACCTTC. Its translation is CASSFPEGHGYTF.

The genes are TRBV5-4 and TRBJ1-1, with 8 bases identical to TRBD1. After removal of 3 bases from V and 0 bases from J, the junction contained 7 bases not matched to a gene. This CDR3 comprises 16 residues. CDR1 SGHNT and CDR2 YYREEE come from the germline V gene (reference sequence). This CDR3 is CASSSGQGRMNTEAFF. CDR3 in DNA: TGTGCCAGCAGCTCAGGACAGGGACGGATGAACACTGAAGCTTTCTTT.

The rearrangement joins TRBV7-6 to TRBJ2-3; TRBD2 matches at 7 bases. This CDR3 comprises 15 residues. V was clipped by 5 bases and J by 2 bases; unmatched bases: 7. Germline values: CDR1 SGHVS, CDR2 FNYEAQ. Here the CDR3 DNA reads TGTGCCAGCAGCCGACCAGCGGGAACCACAGATACGCAGTATTTT. The encoded protein is CASSRPAGTTDTQYF.

The chain uses TRBV5-1 and TRBJ1-2, with D perhaps matching TRBD1 (6 bases). The germline V gene has CDR1 SGHRS and CDR2 YFSETQ. The CDR3 totals 15 residues. Trimming shortened V by 0 bases and J by 7 bases, and 16 bases separated the two germline ends. The CDR3, as DNA: TGCGCCAGCAGCTTGGAGGTGGGGGCTTGGCGTGGCTACACCTTC. Translation: CASSLEVGAWRGYTF.

J is TRBJ2-1 and V is TRBV27; D is possibly TRBD1 (5 bases). Trimming cost V 0 bases and J 1 base, with 7 bases left between them. Germline assignment: CDR1 MNHEY and CDR2 SMNVEV (reference sequence). CDR3 length equals 15 residues. CDR3 sequence: CASSLSAGSYNEQFF. The CDR3 nucleotides are TGTGCCAGCAGTTTATCGGCAGGGTCCTACAATGAGCAGTTCTTC.

V is TRBV10-1 and J is TRBJ1-1; possibly TRBD1 for D (6 bases). The germline V gene encodes CDR1 WNHNN and CDR2 SYGVQD (reference sequence). The V and J ends lost 10 bases and 7 bases respectively, with 16 bases between them. This CDR3 is built from 12 residues. The CDR3 DNA follows: TGCGCCACCTCGAGGGGGACGGGTGAAGCTTTCTTT. Translation: CATSRGTGEAFF.

This chain connects TRBV7-8 to TRBJ1-1; TRBD1 might be the D (5 bases). Germline lookup yields CDR1 SGHVS and CDR2 FQNEAQ. This CDR3 is 14 amino acids long. Trimming removed 1 base from V and 1 base from J, with 7 bases in between. In DNA form, the CDR3 reads TGTGCCAGCAGCTTAGTGCAGGGGAACACTGAAGCTTTCTTT. Amino acids: CASSLVQGNTEAFF.

CDR3 amino acids: CTSSFWTTAYEQYV. The DNA for the CDR3 is TGCACCAGCAGCTTTTGGACTACCGCCTACGAGCAGTACGTC. The V gene is TRBV1, the J gene TRBJ2-7; the table's D call, TRBD2, has no DNA check behind it. TRBV1 counts as a pseudogene. The CDR3 is made up of 14 amino acids.

The rearrangement links TRBV14 to TRBJ2-7; maybe TRBD1 (8 bases). Looked up from germline, CDR1 is SGHDN and CDR2 is FVKESK. The ends were cut back, 3 bases at V and 3 bases at J, with 18 bases in the middle. The CDR3 is 16 amino acids. The CDR3 sequence: CASSQGSGTGNYEQYF. In nucleotides, the CDR3 is TGTGCCAGCAGCCAGGGAAGCGGGACAGGAAACTACGAGCAGTACTTC.

This chain joins TRBV5-1 and TRBJ2-1; no clear D. This CDR3 has 14 amino acids. The V and J ends lost 4 bases and 8 bases respectively, with 16 bases between them. Germline CDR1 and CDR2: SGHRS and YFSETQ. The CDR3 nucleotides are TGCGCCAGCAGCCAAATGCACAGTGCCTATGAGCAGTTCTTC. This translates into CASSQMHSAYEQFF.

This chain links TRBV7-9 with TRBJ1-1; D is perhaps TRBD1 (6 bases). Per the germline V gene, CDR1 is SEHNR and CDR2 is FQNEAQ (reference sequence). CDR3 size: 14 residues. The V end lost 4 bases, the J end lost 1 base, and 10 bases lay between the germline ends. CDR3 protein: CASSSSGANTEAFF. The CDR3 DNA is TGTGCCAGCAGCTCCTCAGGGGCGAACACTGAAGCTTTCTTT.

The CDR3 loop is CASGGPGLAGHNEQFF. The CDR3 nucleotides are TGTGCCAGCGGGGGGCCGGGACTAGCGGGACATAATGAGCAGTTCTTC. This chain uses TRBV27 with TRBJ2-1; TRBD2 agrees at 13 bases. The germline V gene encodes CDR1 MNHEY and CDR2 SMNVEV (reference sequence). This CDR3 is 16 amino acids long. Losses at the gene ends were 8 bases for V and 7 bases for J; bases not matched to a gene: 11.

The V gene is TRBV6-5, the J gene TRBJ2-5; D gene uncertain. The germline CDR1 and CDR2 sequences are MNHEY and SVGAGI. The CDR3 spans 12 residues. V lost 5 bases and J 5 bases, leaving 9 bases between the germline ends. The CDR3 region is CASSPSPETQYF. The CDR3 region has the DNA TGTGCCAGCAGTCCTAGTCCGGAGACCCAGTACTTC.

The chain combines TRBV9 with TRBJ1-5; 8 bases align to TRBD1. CDR1 SGDLS and CDR2 YYNGEE come from the germline V gene. CDR3 length: 14 amino acids. Trimming took 2 bases from V and 7 from J; bases not matched to a gene: 5. DNA for the CDR3: TGTGCCAGCAGCGTGACAGGGGCGCCCCAGCCCCAGCATTTT. Amino acids: CASSVTGAPQPQHF.

The genes are TRBV5-1 and TRBJ2-3; the D is unclear. The V gene lost 0 bases and the J gene lost 0 bases, with 5 bases spanning the gap. The length of the CDR3 is 14 residues. Germline V lookup: CDR1 SGHRS, CDR2 YFSETQ. CDR3 protein: CASSLGTSTDTQYF. The DNA of the CDR3 is TGCGCCAGCAGCTTGGGCACTAGCACAGATACGCAGTATTTT.

With regard to this clone: A junction boundary mismatches the germline segment, possibly from a read error. This chain connects TRBV5-1 to TRBJ2-1, with 10 nucleotides matching TRBD2. CDR1 is SGHRS, CDR2 YFSETQ, per germline. The CDR3 runs 14 residues. The CDR3 region has the DNA TGCGCCAGCAGCTTAGGACTAGCGGAGGGGGGTGGGATCTTC. Its protein product is CASSLGLAEGGGIF.

The V call is TRBV29-1, the J call TRBJ2-7; TRBD2 aligns across 14 bases. The length of the CDR3 is 15 residues. The junction had 1 base not matched to a gene; V was cut back by 0 bases and J by 3 bases. The V gene's germline CDR1 is SQVTM and CDR2 ANQGSEA. The CDR3 loop is CSVEEGLAGVYEQYF. CDR3 coding DNA: TGCAGCGTTGAAGAGGGACTAGCGGGGGTCTACGAGCAGTACTTC.

In this sample, this clone turned up once. This chain joins TRBV7-8 and TRBJ2-7; D call uncertain. Germline loops: CDR1 SGHVS, CDR2 FQNEAQ. Deletions cut 2 bases from V and 6 bases from J, with 5 bases between. This CDR3 is built from 11 residues. The CDR3 is CASSLSGEQYF. The CDR3 nucleotides read TGTGCCAGCAGCTTATCGGGCGAGCAGTACTTC.

The rearrangement joins TRBV11-3 to TRBJ1-3, with 8 positions matching TRBD1. Germline V gene data show CDR1 as SGHNT and CDR2 as YENEEA. The CDR3 is made up of 17 amino acids. With V trimmed by 1 base and J by 0 bases, 5 bases remained unmatched. The CDR3 region is CASSLGPTGGSGNTIYF. CDR3 coding DNA: TGTGCCAGCAGCTTAGGCCCCACAGGGGGCTCTGGAAACACCATATATTTT. Drawing the rest from reference TRBV11-3 and TRBJ1-3, the complete variable domain is EAGVVQSPRYKIIEKKQPVAFWCNPISGHNTLYWYLQNLGQGPELLIRYENEEAVDDSQLPKDRFSAERLKGVDSTLKIQPAELGDSAVYLCASSLGPTGGSGNTIYFGEGSWLTVV.

The V gene is TRBV5-1, the J gene TRBJ1-2; 7 nucleotides agree with TRBD1. The length of the CDR3 is 15 residues. Unmatched junction bases numbered 6, after V lost 4 bases and J lost 0 bases. CDR1 is SGHRS and CDR2 is YFSETQ in the germline V gene. The CDR3 loop reads CASSPGDRANYGYTF. In DNA, the CDR3 is TGCGCCAGCAGCCCCGGGGACAGAGCTAACTATGGCTACACCTTC.

The chain joins TRBV27 to TRBJ2-3, with 8 bases matching TRBD2. The CDR3 has 15 amino acids. Germline V CDR1 and CDR2: MNHEY, SMNVEV (reference sequence). V shed 4 bases and J 0 bases; nucleotides not matched to a gene: 3. CDR3 sequence (DNA): TGTGCCAGCAGTTCCCTAGCGGGTAGCACAGATACGCAGTATTTT. Translated, it gives CASSSLAGSTDTQYF.

V usage is TRBV20-1 and J usage is TRBJ2-1; weak D call: TRBD1 (5 bases). This CDR3 comprises 11 residues. The V end lost 6 bases, the J end lost 9 bases, and 12 bases lay between the germline ends. Per the germline V gene, CDR1 is DFQATT and CDR2 is SNEGSKA (reference sequence). The CDR3 nucleotides are TGCAGTGCCTGGAGCCAGGGTGAGCAGTTCTTC. Protein: CSAWSQGEQFF.

This chain connects TRBV11-2 to TRBJ1-6; 9 nucleotides agree with TRBD1. Trimming removed 3 bases from V and 7 bases from J; junction bases left unmatched: 1. In germline, CDR1 is SGHAT, CDR2 FQNNGV. This CDR3 has 14 residues. This CDR3 is CASSLTGGNSPLHF. The CDR3, as DNA: TGTGCCAGCAGCTTGACAGGGGGGAATTCACCCCTCCACTTT. Full variable domain (outside the CDR3, taken from reference TRBV11-2 and TRBJ1-6): EAGVAQSPRYKIIEKRQSVAFWCNPISGHATLYWYQQILGQGPKLLIQFQNNGVVDDSQLPKDRFSAERLKGVDSTLKIQPAKLEDSAVYLCASSLTGGNSPLHFGNGTRLTVT.